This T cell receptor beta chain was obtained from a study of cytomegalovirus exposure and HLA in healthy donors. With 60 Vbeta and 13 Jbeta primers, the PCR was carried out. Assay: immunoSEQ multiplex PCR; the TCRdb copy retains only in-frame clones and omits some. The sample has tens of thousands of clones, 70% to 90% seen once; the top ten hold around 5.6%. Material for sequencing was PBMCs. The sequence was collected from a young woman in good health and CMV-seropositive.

CDR3 in DNA: TGTGCCAGCAGATCCCTCTACGAGCAGTACTTC. Translating it yields CASRSLYEQYF. The chain has TRBV28 and TRBJ2-7; D unclear. Between the trimmed V and J ends, which lost 6 bases and 3 bases, there was a span of 6 bases. Per germline, CDR1 MDHEN and CDR2 SYDVKM. The length of the CDR3 is 11 residues.